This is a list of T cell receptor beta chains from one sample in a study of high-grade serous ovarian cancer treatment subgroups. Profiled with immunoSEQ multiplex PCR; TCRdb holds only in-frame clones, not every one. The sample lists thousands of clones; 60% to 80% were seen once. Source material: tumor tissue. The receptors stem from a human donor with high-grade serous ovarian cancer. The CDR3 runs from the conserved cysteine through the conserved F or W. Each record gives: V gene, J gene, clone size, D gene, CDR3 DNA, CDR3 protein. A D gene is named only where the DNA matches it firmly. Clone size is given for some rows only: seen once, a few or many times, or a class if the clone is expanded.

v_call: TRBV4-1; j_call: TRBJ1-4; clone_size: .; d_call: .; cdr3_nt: TGCGCCAGCAGCCAAGACGTGGGACCCACGGGTGAAAAACTGTTTTTT; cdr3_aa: CASSQDVGPTGEKLFF
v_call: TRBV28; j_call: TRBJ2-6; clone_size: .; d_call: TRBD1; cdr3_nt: TGTGCCAGCAACCCACAGACAGGGACCCCAAAACCTGGGGCCAACGTCCTGACTTTC; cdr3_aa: CASNPQTGTPKPGANVLTF
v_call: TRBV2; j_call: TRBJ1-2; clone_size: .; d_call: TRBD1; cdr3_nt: TGTGCCAGCAGAGTTCCGGGACAGTCCTATGGCTACACCTTC; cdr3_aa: CASRVPGQSYGYTF
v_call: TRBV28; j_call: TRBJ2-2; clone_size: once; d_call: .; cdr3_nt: TGTGCCAGCAGTTTTTTAACCGGGGAGCTGTTTTTT; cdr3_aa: CASSFLTGELFF
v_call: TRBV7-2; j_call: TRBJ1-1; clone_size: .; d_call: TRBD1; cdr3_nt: TGTGCCAGCAGCCCCCAAGACAGGGCGGACACTGAAGCTTTCTTT; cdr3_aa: CASSPQDRADTEAFF
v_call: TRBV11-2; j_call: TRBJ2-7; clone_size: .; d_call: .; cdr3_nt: TGTGCCAGCAGCTACCCGGGACAATCCTACGAGCAGTACTTC; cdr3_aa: CASSYPGQSYEQYF
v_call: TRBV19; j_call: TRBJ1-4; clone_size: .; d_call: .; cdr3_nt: TGTGCCAGTAGTCCCTTGGGGGCTGCTAATGAAAAACTGTTTTTT; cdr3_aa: CASSPLGAANEKLFF
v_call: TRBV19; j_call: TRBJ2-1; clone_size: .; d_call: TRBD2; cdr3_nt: TGTGCCAGTAGTCAGATAGCGGGCCGGACGTCCTACAATGAGCAGTTCTTC; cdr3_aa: CASSQIAGRTSYNEQFF
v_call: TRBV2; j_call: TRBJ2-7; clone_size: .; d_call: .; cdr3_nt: TGTGCCAGCAGTGAACACAGCCTCTCCTACGAGCAGTACTTC; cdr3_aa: CASSEHSLSYEQYF
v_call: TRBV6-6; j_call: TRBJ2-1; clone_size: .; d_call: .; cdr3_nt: TGTGCCAGCAGCGGTCAGCGGGCGGCCTACAATGAGCAGTTCTTC; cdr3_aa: CASSGQRAAYNEQFF
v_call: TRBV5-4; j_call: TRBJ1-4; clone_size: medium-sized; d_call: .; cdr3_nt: TGTGCCAGCAGCTTGGGCGGTAGGGGATCTAATGAAAAACTGTTTTTT; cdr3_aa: CASSLGGRGSNEKLFF
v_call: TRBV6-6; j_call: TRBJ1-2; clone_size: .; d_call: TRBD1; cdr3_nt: TGTGCCATCAGTGGACAGGCTCAGGGTGGCTACACCTTC; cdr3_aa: CAISGQAQGGYTF
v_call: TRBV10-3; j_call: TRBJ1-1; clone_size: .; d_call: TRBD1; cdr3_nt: TGTGCCATCAGGGGACAGGGAAGGGATGAAGCTTTCTTT; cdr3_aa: CAIRGQGRDEAFF
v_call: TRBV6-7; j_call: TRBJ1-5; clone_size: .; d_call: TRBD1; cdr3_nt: TGTGCCAGCAGCGTGCTGTGCGGGACAGGGGGTCTTCAGCCCCAGCATTTT; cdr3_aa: CASSVLCGTGGLQPQHF
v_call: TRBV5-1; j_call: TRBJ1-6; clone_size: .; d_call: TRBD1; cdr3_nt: TGCGCCAGCAGTAGGACAGGGCGGAGTTCACCCCTCCACTTT; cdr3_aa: CASSRTGRSSPLHF
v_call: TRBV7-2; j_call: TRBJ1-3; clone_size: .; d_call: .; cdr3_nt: TGTGCCAGCAGCCGGGTGGCGGGGACTGGAAACACCATATATTTT; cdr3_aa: CASSRVAGTGNTIYF
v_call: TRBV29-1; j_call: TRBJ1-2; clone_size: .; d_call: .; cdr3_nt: TGCAGCGTTGAGGACAGCCTAAGCTATGGCTACACCTTC; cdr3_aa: CSVEDSLSYGYTF
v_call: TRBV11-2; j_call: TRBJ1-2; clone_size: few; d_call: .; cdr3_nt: TGTGCCAGCAGCTTAGCAGGGGCTTATGGCTACACCTTC; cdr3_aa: CASSLAGAYGYTF
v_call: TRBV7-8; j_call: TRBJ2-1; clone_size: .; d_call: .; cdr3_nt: TGTGCCAGCAGCTTAGTTGGCGGCGGGCCCAATGAGCAGTTCTTC; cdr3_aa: CASSLVGGGPNEQFF
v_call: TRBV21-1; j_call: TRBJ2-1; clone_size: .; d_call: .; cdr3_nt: TGTGCCAGCAGCAAAGCGCTTAGGACTAGCGGGTTACTTTCCTACAATGAGCAGTTCTTC; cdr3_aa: CASSKALRTSGLLSYNEQFF
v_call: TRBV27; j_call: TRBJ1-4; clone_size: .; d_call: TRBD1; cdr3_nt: TGTGCCAGCAGTTTTTCGACAGGGTGGGCTGAAAAACTGTTTTTT; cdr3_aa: CASSFSTGWAEKLFF
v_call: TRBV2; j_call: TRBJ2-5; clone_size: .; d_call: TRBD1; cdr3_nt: TGTGCCAGCAGTGAAGGCAGGGGGCACGAGACCCAGTACTTC; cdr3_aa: CASSEGRGHETQYF
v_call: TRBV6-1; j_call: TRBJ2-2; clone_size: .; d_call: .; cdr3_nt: TGTGCCAGCAGGGAGGGACATAACACCGGGGAGCTGTTTTTT; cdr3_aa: CASREGHNTGELFF
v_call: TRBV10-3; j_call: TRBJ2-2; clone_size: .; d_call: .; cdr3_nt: TGTGCCATCAGTACCGCGGCGGGACCCGGGGAGCTGTTTTTT; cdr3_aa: CAISTAAGPGELFF
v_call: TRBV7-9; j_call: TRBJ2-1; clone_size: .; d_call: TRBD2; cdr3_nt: TGTGCCAGCAGCCAGACATTATGGACTAGCAACAATGAGCAGTTCTTC; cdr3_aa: CASSQTLWTSNNEQFF
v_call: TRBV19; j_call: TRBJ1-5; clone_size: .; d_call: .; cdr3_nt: TGTGCCAGCCTTAGAACAGGGACCGCCTACAATCAGCCCCAGCATTTT; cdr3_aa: CASLRTGTAYNQPQHF
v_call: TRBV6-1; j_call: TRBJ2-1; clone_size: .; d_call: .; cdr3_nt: TGTGCCAGCAGAAGAGCGACAAGCTCCTACAATGAGCAGTTCTTC; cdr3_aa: CASRRATSSYNEQFF
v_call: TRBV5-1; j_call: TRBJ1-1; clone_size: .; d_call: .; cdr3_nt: TGCGCCAGCAGCTTGGAAGGGAGGTGGAACACTGAAGCTTTCTTT; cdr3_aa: CASSLEGRWNTEAFF
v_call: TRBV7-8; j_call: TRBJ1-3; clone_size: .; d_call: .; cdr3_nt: TGTGCCAGCAGCAAACAGGACAGTTACACCATATATTTT; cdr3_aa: CASSKQDSYTIYF
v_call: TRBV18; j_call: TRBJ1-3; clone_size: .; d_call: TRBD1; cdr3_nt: TGTGCCAGCTCACCATATGGAACAGGGGGATATGGAAACACCATATATTTT; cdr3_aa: CASSPYGTGGYGNTIYF
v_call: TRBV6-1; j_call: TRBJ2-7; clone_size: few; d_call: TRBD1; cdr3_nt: TGTGCCAGCAGTGAAGGCTGGGACAGCGGCGACGAGCAGTACTTC; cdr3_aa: CASSEGWDSGDEQYF
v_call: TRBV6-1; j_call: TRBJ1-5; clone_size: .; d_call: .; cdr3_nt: TGTGCCAGCAGTGGGACAGAAAATCAGCCCCAGCATTTT; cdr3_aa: CASSGTENQPQHF
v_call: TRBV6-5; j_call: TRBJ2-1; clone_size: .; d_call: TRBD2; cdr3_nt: TGTGCCACCTCCCCCGCGGGAGACGTCAATGAGCAGTTCTTC; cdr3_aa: CATSPAGDVNEQFF
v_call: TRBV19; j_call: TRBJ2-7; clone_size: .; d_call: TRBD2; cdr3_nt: TGTGCCAGTAGTATGCAACTAGCGGGATCCTACGAGCAGTACTTC; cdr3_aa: CASSMQLAGSYEQYF
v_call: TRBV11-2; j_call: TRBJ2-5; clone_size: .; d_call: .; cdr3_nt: TGTGCCAGCAGCTTGCAGACAGGTCGAGAGACCCAGTACTTC; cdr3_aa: CASSLQTGRETQYF
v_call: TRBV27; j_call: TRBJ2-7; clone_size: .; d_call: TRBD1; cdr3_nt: TGTGCCAGCAGCCTCACCGGACAGGGTTCCTACGAGCAGTACTTC; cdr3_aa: CASSLTGQGSYEQYF
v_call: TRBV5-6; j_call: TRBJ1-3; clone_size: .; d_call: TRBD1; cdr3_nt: TGTGCCAGTACCGGGACAGGGGAGTTCACCATATATTTT; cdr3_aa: CASTGTGEFTIYF
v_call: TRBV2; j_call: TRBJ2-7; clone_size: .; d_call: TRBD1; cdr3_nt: TGTGCCAGCAGAATGACAGGGGGCTCCTACGAGCAGTACTTC; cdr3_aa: CASRMTGGSYEQYF
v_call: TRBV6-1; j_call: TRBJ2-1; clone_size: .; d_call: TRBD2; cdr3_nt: TGTGCCAGCACAAGCGGGAGGGGTTACAATGAGCAGTTCTTC; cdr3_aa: CASTSGRGYNEQFF
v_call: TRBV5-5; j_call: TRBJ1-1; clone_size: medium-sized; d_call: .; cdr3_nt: TGTGCCAGCAGCTTGGATCAGATGAACACTGAAGCTTTCTTT; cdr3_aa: CASSLDQMNTEAFF
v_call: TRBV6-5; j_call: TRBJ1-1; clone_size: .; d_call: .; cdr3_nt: TGTGCCAGCAGCCTTGGCCGTCTGGGGAACACTGAAGCTTTCTTT; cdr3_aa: CASSLGRLGNTEAFF
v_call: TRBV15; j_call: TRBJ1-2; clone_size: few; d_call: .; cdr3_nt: TGTGCCACCAGACAGACGACGAACTATGGCTACACCTTC; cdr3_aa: CATRQTTNYGYTF